The entry below gives a single T cell receptor (beta chain) sequence along with its context. The sample is drawn from a study of blood T cell repertoires in COVID-19. Whole-study context: PBMCs, B-cell-depleted T cells, or T cells were the source of the cDNA or gDNA that made up the material.

Profiled with immunoSEQ multiplex PCR; TCRdb holds only in-frame clones, not every one. The sample lists some 250,000 clones, approximately 88% occurring once. There are 15 residues in the CDR3. J was trimmed by 3 bases and V by 6 bases; bases with no gene match: 4. CDR1 MNHEY and CDR2 SVGAGI come from the germline V gene. The chain uses TRBV6-5 and TRBJ1-4; 10 bases agree with TRBD1. The source of this sequence is a woman under 40 with acute or convalescent COVID-19. Sequencing used peripheral blood. In DNA form, the CDR3 reads TGTGCCAGCAGCGACAGGGGGCGGTCTAATGAAAAACTGTTTTTT. Its protein product is CASSDRGRSNEKLFF.